The rows below give T cell receptor beta chains drawn from one sample of a study of cytomegalovirus exposure and HLA in healthy donors. Sequenced by immunoSEQ multiplex PCR; TCRdb stores in-frame clones only, minus some. The sample carries 150,000 to 200,000 clones, 70% to 75% recorded once. The specimen was PBMCs. These TCRs come from a man between 18 and 35 years old in good health and CMV-seropositive. The CDR3 runs from the conserved cysteine through the conserved F or W. A D gene is named only where the DNA matches it firmly. The listing skips clone size in some rows; elsewhere it reads once, few, many or a size class.

clone size	V gene	J gene	D gene	CDR3 protein	CDR3 DNA
-	TRBV10-2	TRBJ2-5	-	CASRAGAGSRTQYF	TGCGCCAGCAGGGCCGGGGCGGGGAGCCGGACCCAGTACTTC
-	TRBV30	TRBJ1-5	TRBD1	CAWSVRGGGQPQHF	TGTGCCTGGAGTGTACGAGGGGGCGGTCAGCCCCAGCATTTT
-	TRBV7-9	TRBJ2-5	TRBD1	CASSSRGQGPPKGETQYF	TGTGCCAGCAGCTCCAGAGGACAGGGCCCACCCAAGGGGGAGACCCAGTACTTC
few	TRBV27	TRBJ2-3	-	CASSLIGAFTDTQYF	TGTGCCAGCAGTCTGATCGGTGCCTTCACAGATACGCAGTATTTT
-	TRBV25-1	TRBJ1-4	-	CASGGSAATNEKLFF	TGTGCCAGCGGGGGGTCGGCGGCAACTAATGAAAAACTGTTTTTT
few	TRBV30	TRBJ1-4	-	CASGAGWEKLFF	TGTGCCTCGGGCGCGGGCTGGGAAAAACTGTTTTTT
-	TRBV11-2	TRBJ2-1	TRBD1	CASSLDRTDRGGLEQFF	TGTGCCAGCAGCTTAGATAGAACCGACAGGGGAGGATTGGAGCAGTTCTTC
-	TRBV11-2	TRBJ1-1	-	CASSLGGLTEAFF	TGTGCCAGCAGCTTAGGGGGGCTCACTGAAGCTTTCTTT
once	TRBV6-1	TRBJ2-3	-	CASSRAGYSTDTQYF	TGTGCCAGCAGCCGGGCGGGTTATAGCACAGATACGCAGTATTTT
few	TRBV6-5	TRBJ2-1	TRBD2	CASSVLALLPNEQFF	TGTGCCAGCAGTGTACTAGCGTTGTTACCCAATGAGCAGTTCTTC
-	TRBV30	TRBJ1-2	TRBD1	CAWSGVAGGLLGYTF	TGTGCCTGGAGTGGGGTGGCAGGGGGATTGCTCGGCTACACCTTC
-	TRBV27	TRBJ1-2	-	CASSAGVYYGYTF	TGTGCCAGCAGTGCAGGGGTATACTATGGCTACACCTTC
-	TRBV5-1	TRBJ1-1	TRBD1	CASSWDRNTEAFF	TGCGCCAGCAGTTGGGACAGAAACACTGAAGCTTTCTTT
-	TRBV5-1	TRBJ1-4	-	CASSLGDATNEKLFF	TGCGCCAGCAGCTTGGGAGATGCAACTAATGAAAAACTGTTTTTT
-	TRBV5-1	TRBJ2-3	TRBD2	CASSPDPERERADTQYF	TGCGCCAGCAGCCCAGACCCGGAGCGGGAGAGAGCAGATACGCAGTATTTT
-	TRBV10-1	TRBJ2-2	TRBD1	CASSEGQGMNTGELFF	TGCGCCAGCAGTGAGGGACAGGGGATGAACACCGGGGAGCTGTTTTTT
-	TRBV7-9	TRBJ2-5	TRBD1	CASSLGFLGQGQETQYF	TGTGCCAGCAGCTTAGGTTTTCTGGGACAGGGCCAAGAGACCCAGTACTTC
-	TRBV2	TRBJ1-5	TRBD1	CASRDRGSNQPQHF	TGTGCCAGCAGGGACAGGGGAAGCAATCAGCCCCAGCATTTT
-	TRBV9	TRBJ2-2	TRBD1	CASSLYLGTGATGELFF	TGTGCCAGCAGCCTTTACCTAGGGACAGGAGCGACCGGGGAGCTGTTTTTT
-	TRBV5-1	TRBJ1-2	-	CASSDGEGVDYGYTF	TGCGCCAGCAGCGATGGGGAAGGGGTTGACTATGGCTACACCTTC
-	TRBV9	TRBJ2-1	TRBD2	CASSVGGGSYNEQFF	TGTGCCAGCAGCGTAGGCGGGGGTTCCTACAATGAGCAGTTCTTC
-	TRBV29-1	TRBJ2-5	-	CSVDAAETQYF	TGCAGCGTTGATGCGGCAGAGACCCAGTACTTC
-	TRBV6-5	TRBJ1-2	-	CASKKAAGIKYGYTF	TGTGCCAGCAAGAAGGCGGCAGGGATTAAGTATGGCTACACCTTC
few	TRBV9	TRBJ1-2	TRBD1	CASSVGDRASYTF	TGTGCCAGCAGCGTAGGAGACAGGGCGAGCTACACCTTC
once	TRBV13	TRBJ1-1	TRBD1	CASSPTGGDTEAFF	TGTGCCAGCAGCCCGACAGGGGGGGACACTGAAGCTTTCTTT
-	TRBV7-9	TRBJ1-4	-	CASSPSGLPEVEKLFF	TGTGCCAGCAGCCCTTCTGGCTTACCCGAAGTGGAAAAACTGTTTTTT
-	TRBV7-9	TRBJ2-6	TRBD1	CASSFQTGQGSPGANVLTF	TGTGCCAGCAGCTTCCAAACCGGACAGGGCTCTCCTGGGGCCAACGTCCTGACTTTC
-	TRBV2	TRBJ2-3	-	CASKRVSGSTDTQYF	TGTGCCAGCAAACGGGTTAGCGGCAGCACAGATACGCAGTATTTT
once	TRBV2	TRBJ2-3	TRBD2	CASSEPLVLAGVGDTQYF	TGTGCCAGCAGTGAACCGTTGGTTCTAGCGGGGGTGGGAGATACGCAGTATTTT
-	TRBV4-1	TRBJ2-5	-	CASSQDMGGTSYYF	TGCGCCAGCAGCCAAGACATGGGGGGGACATCCTATTACTTC
-	TRBV27	TRBJ2-3	-	CASSLDRTTDTQYF	TGTGCCAGCAGCCTGGACAGAACCACAGATACGCAGTATTTT
-	TRBV7-9	TRBJ1-3	-	CASSMTGAGSGNTIYF	TGTGCCAGCAGCATGACAGGTGCCGGCTCTGGAAACACCATATATTTT
-	TRBV5-1	TRBJ1-6	-	CASSLQEPNSPLHF	TGCGCCAGCAGCTTACAGGAGCCTAATTCACCCCTCCACTTT
-	TRBV7-9	TRBJ2-5	-	CASSLLAETQYF	TGTGCCAGCAGCTTACTAGCTGAGACCCAGTACTTC
-	TRBV5-1	TRBJ1-1	-	CASKRDTGGTEAFF	TGCGCCAGCAAGCGGGACACCGGAGGCACTGAAGCTTTCTTT
-	TRBV19	TRBJ2-2	-	CASSAKNTGELFF	TGTGCCAGTAGTGCTAAGAACACCGGGGAGCTGTTTTTT
few	TRBV7-2	TRBJ1-2	TRBD1	CASRHPGQADGYTF	TGTGCCAGCAGACACCCGGGACAGGCAGATGGCTACACCTTC
-	TRBV9	TRBJ1-2	-	CASVKGPGEGYGYTF	TGTGCCTCGGTCAAGGGGCCGGGGGAAGGCTATGGCTACACCTTC
-	TRBV28	TRBJ1-5	-	CASSLSSGEGNQPQHF	TGTGCCAGCAGTTTATCGTCGGGGGAGGGCAATCAGCCCCAGCATTTT
-	TRBV6-1	TRBJ2-1	TRBD1	CASRTTGGGKDEQFF	TGTGCCAGCAGGACTACAGGGGGCGGTAAAGATGAGCAGTTCTTC
-	TRBV5-1	TRBJ2-2	-	CASRTGTPNTGELFF	TGCGCCAGCAGAACCGGGACACCTAACACCGGGGAGCTGTTTTTT
-	TRBV12-1	TRBJ1-2	-	CASSPLSGRAGYTF	TGTGCCAGCAGCCCCCTGTCGGGGAGGGCGGGCTACACCTTC
-	TRBV18	TRBJ1-5	-	CASSRESGSNQPQHF	TGTGCCAGCTCACGAGAGTCAGGGAGCAATCAGCCCCAGCATTTT
-	TRBV5-4	TRBJ1-5	-	CASSLGGGQPQHF	TGTGCCAGCAGCTTGGGGGGCGGTCAGCCCCAGCATTTT
-	TRBV10-3	TRBJ2-1	TRBD2	CAISESTGRDAYNEQFF	TGTGCCATCAGTGAGTCAACCGGGAGGGATGCCTACAATGAGCAGTTCTTC
few	TRBV30	TRBJ1-1	TRBD1	CAWSVGQRTEAFF	TGTGCCTGGAGTGTGGGACAGCGCACTGAAGCTTTCTTT
many	TRBV6-6	TRBJ1-4	-	CASSYRDTPFF	TGTGCCAGCAGTTATCGGGACACCCCGTTTTTT
-	TRBV2	TRBJ2-5	TRBD2	CASSVGTSGSQTQYF	TGTGCCAGCAGTGTTGGGACTAGCGGGAGTCAGACCCAGTACTTC
-	TRBV29-1	TRBJ1-1	-	CSVATTGNTEAFF	TGCAGCGTTGCGACGACAGGGAACACTGAAGCTTTCTTT
-	TRBV4-2	TRBJ1-3	-	CASSTPSWSVSGNTIYF	TGTGCCAGCAGCACGCCTAGTTGGTCCGTCTCTGGAAACACCATATATTTT
-	TRBV18	TRBJ1-5	-	CASSDNSNQPQHF	TGTGCCAGCTCAGACAATAGCAATCAGCCCCAGCATTTT
medium-sized	TRBV5-8	TRBJ2-1	TRBD2	CASSLETSGGYNEQFF	TGTGCCAGCAGCTTGGAGACTAGCGGGGGCTACAATGAGCAGTTCTTC
-	TRBV6-5	TRBJ2-2	-	CASSYDGGWSTGELFF	TGTGCCAGCAGTTACGATGGGGGCTGGAGCACCGGGGAGCTGTTTTTT
-	TRBV7-9	TRBJ2-6	TRBD2	CASSFGRGFNVLTF	TGTGCCAGCAGCTTTGGGAGGGGTTTCAACGTCCTGACTTTC
-	TRBV19	TRBJ1-2	TRBD1	CASRTDRANYGYTF	TGTGCCAGTAGGACCGACAGGGCCAACTATGGCTACACCTTC
-	TRBV11-3	TRBJ2-5	TRBD2	CASSSWTSGDKETQYF	TGTGCCAGCAGCAGCTGGACTAGCGGAGACAAAGAGACCCAGTACTTC
-	TRBV29-1	TRBJ1-1	-	CSVQLGQNTEAFF	TGCAGCGTCCAGTTGGGGCAGAACACTGAAGCTTTCTTT
-	TRBV7-9	TRBJ2-2	TRBD1	CASSFLHRGRGGELFF	TGTGCCAGCAGCTTCCTGCACAGGGGGCGCGGCGGGGAGCTGTTTTTT
-	TRBV6-5	TRBJ1-3	-	CASSYLATGSGNTIYF	TGTGCCAGCAGTTACCTGGCGACGGGCTCTGGAAACACCATATATTTT
-	TRBV28	TRBJ2-1	TRBD1	CASSSRGQPPYNEQFF	TGTGCCAGCAGCTCGAGGGGACAGCCGCCCTACAATGAGCAGTTCTTC